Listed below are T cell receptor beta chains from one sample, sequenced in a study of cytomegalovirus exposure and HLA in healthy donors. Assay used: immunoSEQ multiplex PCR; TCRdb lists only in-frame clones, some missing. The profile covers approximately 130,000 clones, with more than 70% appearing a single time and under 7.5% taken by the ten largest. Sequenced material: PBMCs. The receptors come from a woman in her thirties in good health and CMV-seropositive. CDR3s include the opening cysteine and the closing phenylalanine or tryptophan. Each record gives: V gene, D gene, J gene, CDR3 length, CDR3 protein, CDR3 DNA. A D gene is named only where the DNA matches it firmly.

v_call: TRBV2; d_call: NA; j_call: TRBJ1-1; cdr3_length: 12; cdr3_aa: CASTYEGTEAFF; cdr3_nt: TGTGCCAGCACGTACGAGGGCACTGAAGCTTTCTTT
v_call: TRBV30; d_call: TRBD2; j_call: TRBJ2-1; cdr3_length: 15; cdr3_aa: CAWSTGTSVVNEQFF; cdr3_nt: TGTGCCTGGAGTACCGGGACTAGTGTCGTGAATGAGCAGTTCTTC
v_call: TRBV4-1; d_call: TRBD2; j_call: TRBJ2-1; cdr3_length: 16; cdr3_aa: CASSLSGTSADNEQFF; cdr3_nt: TGCGCCAGCAGCCTTTCTGGGACTAGCGCGGACAATGAGCAGTTCTTC
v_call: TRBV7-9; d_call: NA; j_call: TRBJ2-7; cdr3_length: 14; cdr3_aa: CASSLATVSYEQYF; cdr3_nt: TGTGCCAGCAGCTTAGCGACTGTCTCCTACGAGCAGTACTTC
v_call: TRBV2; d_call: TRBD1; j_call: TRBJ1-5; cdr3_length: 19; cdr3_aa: CASSPRPGTVFHSNQPQHF; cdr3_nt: TGTGCCAGCAGTCCGCGTCCCGGGACAGTGTTTCATAGCAATCAGCCCCAGCATTTT
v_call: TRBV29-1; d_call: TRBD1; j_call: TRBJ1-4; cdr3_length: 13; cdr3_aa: CSVWTGGEEKLFF; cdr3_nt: TGCAGCGTTTGGACAGGGGGCGAAGAAAAACTGTTTTTT
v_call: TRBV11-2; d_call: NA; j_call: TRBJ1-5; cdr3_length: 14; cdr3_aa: CASSSQQGTQPQHF; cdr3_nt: TGTGCCAGCAGCTCTCAACAGGGAACTCAGCCCCAGCATTTT
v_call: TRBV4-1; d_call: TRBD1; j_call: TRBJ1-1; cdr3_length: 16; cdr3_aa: CASSQESRDRGTEAFF; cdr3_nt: TGCGCCAGCAGCCAAGAGTCCCGGGACAGGGGCACTGAAGCTTTCTTT
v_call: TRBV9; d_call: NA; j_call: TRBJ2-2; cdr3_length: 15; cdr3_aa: CASSVTGTPAGELFF; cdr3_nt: TGTGCCAGCAGCGTAACAGGGACCCCAGCCGGGGAGCTGTTTTTT
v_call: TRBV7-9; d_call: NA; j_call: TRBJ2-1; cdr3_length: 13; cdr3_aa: CASSPDSLNEQFF; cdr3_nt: TGTGCCAGCAGCCCGGACAGCCTCAATGAGCAGTTCTTC
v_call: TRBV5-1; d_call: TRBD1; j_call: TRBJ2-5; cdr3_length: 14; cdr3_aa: CASSPRDSQETQYF; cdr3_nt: TGCGCCAGCAGCCCTAGGGACAGCCAAGAGACCCAGTACTTC
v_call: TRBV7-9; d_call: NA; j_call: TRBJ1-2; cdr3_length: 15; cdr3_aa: CASSLDPGANYGYTF; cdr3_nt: TGTGCCAGCAGCTTAGACCCAGGGGCTAACTATGGCTACACCTTC
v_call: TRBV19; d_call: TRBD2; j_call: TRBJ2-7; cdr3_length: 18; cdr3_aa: CASSPSWTSGRSTYEQYF; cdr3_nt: TGTGCCAGTAGTCCTTCTTGGACTAGCGGGAGGAGCACCTACGAGCAGTACTTC
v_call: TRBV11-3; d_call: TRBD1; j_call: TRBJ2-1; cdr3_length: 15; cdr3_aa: CASSLPGTGPNEQFF; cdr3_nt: TGTGCCAGCAGCTTGCCCGGGACAGGGCCCAATGAGCAGTTCTTC
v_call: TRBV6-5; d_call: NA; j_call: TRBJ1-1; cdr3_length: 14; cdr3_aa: CASRPDTGRAEAFF; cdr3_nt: TGTGCCAGCAGACCCGACACGGGGAGGGCTGAAGCTTTCTTT
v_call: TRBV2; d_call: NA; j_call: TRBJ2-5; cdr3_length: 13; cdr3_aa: CASEVVTEETQYF; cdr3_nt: TGTGCCAGCGAAGTGGTCACTGAAGAGACCCAGTACTTC